The 19 T cell receptor beta chains given below trace back to one sample, sequenced in a study of T-cell reconstitution after alpha-beta-depleted transplantation in children. The library targeted TCRbeta and was prepared with unique molecular identifiers. Each CDR3 protein gets one entry after TCRdb re-called the PCR reads with MiXCR. Of approximately 200,000 distinct CDR3 sequences detected, 6.3% appear once; the ten largest clones hold 4.5%. This sample comprised PBMCs, obtained before TCRalphabeta/CD19-depleted stem cell transplant. The receptors originated from a girl under three years old with combined immunodeficiency, due to receive a stem cell transplant.

The J gene is TRBJ2-2, the V gene TRBV7-8; the D gene is possibly TRBD1 (5 bases). The germline V gene encodes CDR1 SGHVS and CDR2 FQNEAQ. The CDR3 runs 14 residues. V gave up 5 bases and J gave up 3 bases, with 10 bases separating them. CDR3 sequence: CASSPNRHTGELFF. The DNA of the CDR3 is TGTGCCAGCAGCCCTAACAGGCACACCGGGGAGCTGTTTTTT.

This clonotype was found many times. J is TRBJ2-2 and V is TRBV5-6; perhaps TRBD1 as D (5 bases). Germline CDR1 and CDR2: SGHDT and YYEEEE. This CDR3 is 13 amino acids long. V was pared by 1 base and J by 9 bases, with 10 bases between. The CDR3 protein is CASSLQTARELFF. The CDR3 DNA sequence: TGTGCCAGCAGCTTGCAGACAGCTCGGGAGCTGTTTTTT.

This clonotype was detected ten times or more. The chain links TRBV11-2 to TRBJ2-5; no reliable D call. Per the germline V gene, CDR1 is SGHAT and CDR2 is FQNNGV. CDR3 size: 14 residues. V dropped 0 bases and J dropped 2 bases, with 7 bases sitting between them. The CDR3 bases are TGTGCCAGCAGCTTAGATCCTAGGCAAGAGACCCAGTACTTC. Translating gives CASSLDPRQETQYF.

This clonotype was seen at least ten times. This sequence joins TRBV19 and TRBJ1-1, with D unclear. The CDR3 is 15 residues long. The V gene lost 6 bases and the J gene lost 0 bases, with 14 bases spanning the gap. The germline V gene has CDR1 LNHDA and CDR2 SQIVND (reference sequence). CDR3: CASSPLGLMNTEAFF. The CDR3 DNA reads as TGTGCCAGTAGCCCCCTTGGCCTAATGAACACTGAAGCTTTCTTT.

In this sample, this clonotype turned up many times. The chain is built from TRBV11-2 and TRBJ2-3; 8 nucleotides line up with TRBD2. Germline V gene lookup returns CDR1 SGHAT and CDR2 FQNNGV. V was clipped by 3 bases and J by 2 bases; unmatched bases: 7. This CDR3 has 16 amino acids. The CDR3 reads CASSFPLREDTDTQYF. The CDR3 DNA sequence: TGTGCCAGCAGCTTCCCTCTGCGGGAGGACACAGATACGCAGTATTTT.

This clonotype came up many times. This chain connects TRBV29-1 to TRBJ2-3; perhaps TRBD2 as D (5 bases). Germline CDR1 reads SQVTM; CDR2 reads ANQGSEA. The CDR3 spans 18 residues. V was pared by 1 base and J by 6 bases, with 26 bases between. The CDR3 DNA follows: TGCAGCGTTGAAGGGGCCGATTTCCGAGGGTCCGATTGGGATACGCAGTATTTT. Protein: CSVEGADFRGSDWDTQYF.

This clonotype was seen a few times. The CDR3 sequence: CATSAGDGPALFSNVLTF. The CDR3 DNA follows: TGTGCCACCAGCGCTGGGGACGGCCCGGCTCTGTTTTCCAACGTCCTGACTTTC. The genes are TRBV15 and TRBJ2-6; D tentatively reads TRBD1 or TRBD2 (5 bases each). Trimming stripped 5 bases from V and 8 bases from J, with 25 bases between. The CDR3 is 18 residues long. Germline V gene data show CDR1 as LNHNV and CDR2 as YYDKDF (reference sequence).

The rearrangement links TRBV6-2 or TRBV6-3 to TRBJ2-3, with D possibly TRBD2 on 5 matching bases. V was clipped by 8 bases and J by 8 bases, with 11 bases between them. Germline V gene lookup returns CDR1 MNHEY and CDR2 SVGEGT. The CDR3 totals 11 residues. CDR3 DNA: TGTGCCAGCGCCTTCGAGGGTACGCAGTATTTT. It yields the protein CASAFEGTQYF.

This clonotype has a count of ten or more. In DNA form, the CDR3 reads TGTGCCACCAGTGATCCCGCTAGCGGAGAATACAATGAGCAGTTCTTC. Translation: CATSDPASGEYNEQFF. The chain couples TRBV24-1 to TRBJ2-1; 7 bases align to TRBD2. The CDR3 is 16 amino acids. V dropped 3 bases and J dropped 4; count of bases not matched to a gene: 8. Germline V gives CDR1 KGHDR, CDR2 SFDVKD.

This clonotype was seen ten or more times. The DNA is omitted, as the CDR3 cannot be located on it reliably, and the CDR3 follows TCRdb's listing. J is TRBJ2-7 and V is TRBV27; the D call in the table, TRBD1, was not verified against the DNA. Germline V gives CDR1 MNHEY, CDR2 SMNVEV (reference sequence). With termini counted, the CDR3 has 14 amino acids. The chain's CDR3 is CASSFGTGAFEQCF.

This clonotype was recorded many times. This chain links TRBV28 with TRBJ1-1; D not resolved. Trimming left V 7 bases short and J 3 bases short, with 21 bases between. Germline V lookup: CDR1 MDHEN, CDR2 SYDVKM. There are 16 residues in the CDR3. The CDR3 loop reads CASTQPPRELHTEAFF. For the CDR3, the DNA is TGTGCCAGCACTCAACCGCCCCGAGAACTGCACACTGAAGCTTTCTTT.

This clonotype was detected only a few times. V gene TRBV4-3 combines with J gene TRBJ1-3; tentatively, D is TRBD1 (5 bases). This CDR3 has 18 residues. Trimming pared 4 bases from V and 0 bases from J, leaving 19 bases between. Germline CDR1 LGHNA, CDR2 YSLEER. CDR3 region: CASSPPEGTPSSGNTIYF. In DNA, the CDR3 is TGCGCCAGCAGCCCCCCAGAAGGGACGCCAAGCTCTGGAAACACCATATATTTT.

Only a few counts were recorded for this clonotype. For the CDR3, the DNA is TGTGCCAGCAGCTTGGACGAGATTACGCAGTATTTT. Translation: CASSLDEITQYF. This chain joins TRBV7-2 and TRBJ2-3, with D uncertain. V lost 3 bases and J 8 bases, leaving 9 bases between the germline ends. CDR1 SGHTA and CDR2 FQGNSA come from the germline V gene. The CDR3 length is 12 residues.

This clonotype was observed a handful of times. The rearrangement links TRBV7-9 to TRBJ2-7; the D is unclear. V shed 4 bases and J shed 5 bases, with 18 bases lying between them. Germline-derived CDR1 and CDR2 are SEHNR and FQNEAQ (reference sequence). This CDR3 is 15 amino acids long. The CDR3 DNA reads as TGTGCCAGCAGCTCTGTATCAACAAGTATGGACGAGCAGTACTTC. This gives the protein CASSSVSTSMDEQYF.

This clonotype was detected ten times or more. This chain joins TRBV4-3 and TRBJ2-5, with D perhaps TRBD2 (6 bases). The CDR3 totals 14 residues. The germline V and J ends were trimmed by 1 base and 11 bases, with 17 bases remaining between them. CDR1 is LGHNA, CDR2 YSLEER, per germline. The CDR3 nucleotides read TGCGCCAGCAGCCAAGTTCCGGACTACAGGTTTCAGTACTTC. Protein product: CASSQVPDYRFQYF.

This clonotype was found many times. The chain recombines TRBV7-9 with TRBJ2-1; 10 bases agree with TRBD2. The CDR3 contains 15 residues. Germline CDR1 reads SEHNR; CDR2 reads FQNEAQ (reference sequence). V was clipped by 1 base and J by 5 bases; unmatched bases: 2. The CDR3 DNA follows: TGTGCCAGCAGCTTAGTGCTAGCGGGGGACAATGAGCAGTTCTTC. This sequence encodes CASSLVLAGDNEQFF.

The table lists this clonotype with many counts. The J gene is TRBJ2-1, the V gene TRBV4-2; TRBD2 might be the D (6 bases). This CDR3 spans 16 amino acids. The germline V gene encodes CDR1 LGHNA and CDR2 YNFKEQ. V was clipped by 2 bases and J by 7 bases, with 18 bases between them. DNA of the CDR3: TGTGCCAGCAGCCAAATTGGGGGAGGCTCCTGGAATGAGCAGTTCTTC. Translation: CASSQIGGGSWNEQFF.

The genes are TRBV7-9 and TRBJ1-4; TRBD1 might be the D (6 bases). The ends were cut back, 5 bases at V and 3 bases at J, with 13 bases in the middle. The CDR3 spans 15 residues. The germline V gene has CDR1 SEHNR and CDR2 FQNEAQ (reference sequence). The CDR3 DNA reads as TGTGCCAGCAGCCCCGGACAGAAGCCTAATGAAAAACTGTTTTTT. Encoded protein: CASSPGQKPNEKLFF.

This clonotype was counted at least ten times. The J gene is TRBJ2-1, the V gene TRBV5-6; 8 nucleotides agree with TRBD2. This CDR3 contains 12 residues. V dropped 3 bases and J dropped 14; count of bases not matched to a gene: 7. Germline values: CDR1 SGHDT, CDR2 YYEEEE. CDR3 in DNA: TGTGCCAGCAGCTCGGGGGGGTATCGTGAGTTCTTC. Amino acid sequence: CASSSGGYREFF.